These T cell receptor beta chains were read from a single sample in a study of human T cells and chemical hapten exposure. One entry per CDR3 protein, called by TCRdb with MiXCR from the RACE reads. The profile shows roughly 200,000 distinct CDR3 sequences, around 23% of them singletons. This material consisted of whole blood, taken in connection with sensitization to the hapten diphenylcyclopropenone (DPC). These receptor sequences come from a woman between 40 and 55 years old with alopecia areata. Some clones in this sample may be carry-over from other donors' samples. Both conserved end residues are part of each CDR3. Each record gives: J gene, clone size, V gene, CDR3 protein. For some rows the clone size is stated as once, few or many, or as a class when expanded; others skip it.

TRBJ2-5 many TRBV29-1 CSVERGSSRTQYF
TRBJ1-5 few TRBV10-3 CAISESDSNQPQHF
TRBJ2-1 . TRBV12-3/TRBV12-4 CASSPAGTSGSVSGQFF
TRBJ2-3 few TRBV27 CASRTGGTDTQYF
TRBJ2-7 few TRBV28 CASSVYRAPISSYEQYF
TRBJ1-2 . TRBV12-3/TRBV12-4 CASSSPGQGDYGYTF
TRBJ2-7 . TRBV4-3 CASSRSTGAVYEQYF
TRBJ2-1 . TRBV7-2 CASSSRLAGSNEQFF
TRBJ2-1 . TRBV28 CASISGNGEQFF
TRBJ1-4 . TRBV6-5 CASSYDEKLFF
TRBJ1-2 . TRBV7-9 CASSPSGDRGNYGYTF
TRBJ2-2 few TRBV11-2 CASSLGGGRGELFF
TRBJ2-2 . TRBV5-1 CASSRGQGYTGELFF